One sample yielded the 17 T cell receptor beta chains listed below, sequenced in a study of T cell responses to AZD1222 COVID-19 vaccine. Libraries were prepared by immunoSEQ multiplex PCR; TCRdb keeps only in-frame clonotypes and omits some of them. The sample gives about 100,000 clones, over 75% of which show up once; 9.5% to 13% is in the top ten. Specimen: peripheral blood, collected 28 days after the second AZD1222 dose. The receptor source for this set is an adult who received the AZD1222 COVID-19 vaccine.

DNA for the CDR3: TGCAGTGCTAGTGGGACCAACTCTGGAAACACCATATATTTT. It encodes CSASGTNSGNTIYF. The V call is TRBV20-1, the J call TRBJ1-3; possibly TRBD1 for D (5 bases). The CDR3 spans 14 residues. Germline V gives CDR1 DFQATT, CDR2 SNEGSKA (reference sequence). V was trimmed by 3 bases and J by 0 bases, leaving 9 bases between them.

The V call is TRBV12-3 or TRBV12-4, the J call TRBJ2-5; D gene uncertain. V was clipped by 6 bases and J by 1 base, with 9 bases between them. This CDR3 contains 13 residues. Written as DNA, the CDR3 is TGTGCCAGCAGATCGGGTCTCCAAGAGACCCAGTACTTC. The encoded protein is CASRSGLQETQYF.

This clone was seen only once. This chain uses TRBV4-2 with TRBJ1-1; maybe TRBD1 (5 bases). The CDR3 is made up of 16 amino acids. Germline assignment: CDR1 LGHNA and CDR2 YNFKEQ. The V and J ends lost 1 base and 5 bases respectively, with 17 bases between them. The CDR3 nucleotides read TGTGCCAGCAGCCAAGTATCCGGCTGGGGCCGAACTGAAGCTTTCTTT. Protein sequence: CASSQVSGWGRTEAFF.

The chain links TRBV5-6 to TRBJ1-2; D unresolved. CDR1 is SGHDT, CDR2 YYEEEE, per germline. The CDR3 is 12 amino acids. The V gene lost 4 bases and the J gene lost 2 bases, with 6 bases spanning the gap. The CDR3 loop reads CASSPQNYGYTF. CDR3 DNA: TGTGCCAGCAGCCCACAGAACTATGGCTACACCTTC.

The chain links TRBV7-9 to TRBJ2-1; the D gene is possibly TRBD1 (5 bases). The V gene lost 10 bases and the J gene lost 0 bases, with 13 bases spanning the gap. CDR1 is SEHNR, CDR2 FQNEAQ, per germline (reference sequence). This CDR3 is 14 amino acids long. The CDR3 loop is CATRADSSYNEQFF. DNA of the CDR3: TGTGCCACCCGCGCAGACAGCTCCTACAATGAGCAGTTCTTC.

The rearrangement joins TRBV27 to TRBJ2-2, with 8 bases identical to TRBD2. There are 18 residues in the CDR3. Germline-derived CDR1 and CDR2 are MNHEY and SMNVEV (reference sequence). V dropped 3 bases and J dropped 4; count of bases not matched to a gene: 13. CDR3 nucleotides: TGTGCCAGCAGTTTCACCGTACGGGGGGGTCGTGGCACCGGGGAGCTGTTTTTT. Its translation: CASSFTVRGGRGTGELFF.

The chain combines TRBV21-1 with TRBJ2-7. TRBV21-1 is recorded as a pseudogene. This CDR3 is built from 14 residues. The CDR3 nucleotides are TGTGCCAGCAGCAAAGTACGGGACGGCGACGAGCAGTACTTC. It yields the protein CASSKVRDGDEQYF.

The rearrangement links TRBV6-2 or TRBV6-3 to TRBJ2-3; 8 bases fit TRBD1. The CDR3 extends over 15 amino acids. V trimming: 5 bases; J trimming: 1 base; junction bases outside the gene matches: 5. Germline CDR1 and CDR2: MNHEY and SVGEGT. Here the CDR3 DNA reads TGTGCCAGCAGTCGGACAGGGTTGGGCACAGATACGCAGTATTTT. Protein: CASSRTGLGTDTQYF.

The genes are TRBV5-4 and TRBJ2-1; 8 bases align to TRBD2. V lost 3 bases and J lost 0; bases outside the gene matches: 5. CDR1 is SGHNT and CDR2 is YYREEE in the germline V gene (reference sequence). This CDR3 has 16 residues. CDR3 sequence: CASSSGGASSYNEQFF. DNA of the CDR3: TGTGCCAGCAGCTCGGGGGGGGCCAGCTCCTACAATGAGCAGTTCTTC.

The gene calls are TRBV7-9 and TRBJ2-2; 7 bases fit TRBD1. J was trimmed by 2 bases and V by 2 bases; bases with no gene match: 5. Looked up from germline, CDR1 is SEHNR and CDR2 is FQNEAQ (reference sequence). The CDR3 spans 16 residues. CDR3 bases: TGTGCCAGCAGCTTACACAGGGGCTTTAACACCGGGGAGCTGTTTTTT. This sequence encodes CASSLHRGFNTGELFF.

The V gene is TRBV30, the J gene TRBJ2-3, with 7 bases matching TRBD2. V was pared by 1 base and J by 2 bases, with 9 bases of the junction left unmatched. Germline-derived CDR1 and CDR2 are GTSNPN and SVGIG (reference sequence). CDR3 length equals 16 residues. The CDR3 nucleotides read TGTGCCTGGAGTGCCGGACTAGATCGGGCCACAGATACGCAGTATTTT. Translated: CAWSAGLDRATDTQYF.

This chain uses TRBV28 with TRBJ2-1; D might be TRBD2 (6 bases). With 3 bases removed from V and 8 bases from J, the gap between germline ends came to 20 bases. The CDR3 length is 16 residues. CDR1 is MDHEN, CDR2 SYDVKM, per germline. The CDR3 loop is CASSFLGGTAGDEQFF. CDR3 coding DNA: TGTGCCAGCAGTTTTCTTGGCGGGACCGCCGGCGATGAGCAGTTCTTC.

The CDR3 nucleotides are TGTGCCAGTGCGGGAGACCTCGGGAGGGAGACCCAGTACTTC. Its protein is CASAGDLGRETQYF. The rearrangement links TRBV19 to TRBJ2-5; 7 nucleotides align to TRBD2. Germline CDR1 and CDR2: LNHDA and SQIVND (reference sequence). V was pared by 8 bases and J by 5 bases, with 11 bases of the junction left unmatched. This CDR3 has 14 amino acids.

The chain uses TRBV13 and TRBJ2-7; 14 bases line up with TRBD2. V lost 7 bases, J lost 5 bases, and 10 bases stayed unmatched. The CDR3 sequence is 16 residues long. Germline V CDR1 and CDR2: PRHDT, FYEKMQ (reference sequence). CDR3 in amino acids: CASTGLAGESGHEQYF. The CDR3 DNA sequence: TGTGCCAGCACGGGACTAGCGGGAGAATCCGGCCACGAGCAGTACTTC.

J is TRBJ2-1 and V is TRBV5-1; D remains unclear. Trimming pared 0 bases from V and 8 bases from J, leaving 18 bases between. Germline CDR1 is SGHRS and CDR2 is YFSETQ. CDR3 length equals 16 residues. The DNA of the CDR3 is TGCGCCAGCAGCTTGGGTAAGACCACTTCCGGCGATGAGCAGTTCTTC. This gives the protein CASSLGKTTSGDEQFF.

The CDR3 sequence: CASSPGLAIYEQYF. The CDR3 coding sequence is TGTGCCAGCTCACCGGGACTAGCAATATACGAGCAGTACTTC. This chain uses TRBV18 with TRBJ2-7; 9 bases fit TRBD2. V trimming: 3 bases; J trimming: 4 bases; junction bases outside the gene matches: 4. The CDR3 is 14 residues long. The V gene's germline CDR1 is KGHSH and CDR2 LQKENI.

This chain joins TRBV7-9 and TRBJ1-4, with a possible D match to TRBD1 (5 bases). The V end was cut by 5 bases, the J end by 8 bases, with 15 bases between. There are 14 residues in the CDR3. Germline-derived CDR1 and CDR2 are SEHNR and FQNEAQ (reference sequence). The CDR3 coding sequence is TGTGCCAGCAGCCCAACAGCATCAGGGGAAAAACTGTTTTTT. Its translation: CASSPTASGEKLFF.